These 27 T cell receptor beta chains originate from one sample sequenced in a study of CD8 T cells in ankylosing spondylitis. Whole-study findings and limits: A TCR beta motif made of several highly homologous variants seemed typical of ankylosing spondylitis blood.

MiXCR, run by TCRdb on the 5' RACE reads, gives a single entry per CDR3 protein. The profile shows about 440,000 distinct CDR3 sequences, 15% to 20% of them singletons. These receptors are not linked to any known antigen. The sample was blood, either unsorted or a sorted T cell fraction (not recorded which). These receptors were obtained from a male donor with ankylosing spondylitis.

In this sample, this clonotype turned up a few times. The chain is built from TRBV20-1 and TRBJ2-7, with a tentative D call TRBD2 (6 bases). The V gene lost 3 bases and the J gene lost 9 bases, with 18 bases spanning the gap. Per the germline V gene, CDR1 is DFQATT and CDR2 is SNEGSKA (reference sequence). There are 13 residues in the CDR3. CDR3: CSARGEEGLVQYF. CDR3 bases: TGCAGTGCTAGGGGGGAGGAGGGGTTGGTGCAGTACTTC.

This clonotype came up a few times. The gene calls are TRBV20-1 and TRBJ2-1, with 7 bases matching TRBD1. The CDR3 is 16 residues long. Unmatched junction bases numbered 11, after V lost 0 bases and J lost 6 bases. Germline V gene data show CDR1 as DFQATT and CDR2 as SNEGSKA (reference sequence). The CDR3 loop is CSARETNRGVSNEQFF. The CDR3 coding sequence is TGCAGTGCTAGAGAAACAAACAGGGGAGTTTCCAATGAGCAGTTCTTC.

V gene TRBV2 combines with J gene TRBJ1-5; D is unclear. The CDR3 loop spans 12 amino acids. Germline assignment: CDR1 SNHLY and CDR2 FYNNEI. Trimming cost V 6 bases and J 7 bases, with 10 bases left between them. The CDR3 DNA reads as TGTGCCAGCAGCCGAGACGGGCAGCCCCAGCATTTT. It translates to CASSRDGQPQHF.

This clonotype was seen at least ten times. The chain couples TRBV5-1 to TRBJ1-1; D is undetermined. V lost 4 bases and J lost 1, with 8 bases in between. The CDR3 is made up of 13 amino acids. CDR1 and CDR2 (germline): SGHRS, YFSETQ. CDR3 sequence reads: CASSTGPNTEAFF. The DNA of the CDR3 is TGCGCCAGCAGCACCGGGCCGAACACTGAAGCTTTCTTT.

The chain couples TRBV27 to TRBJ1-6; 8 positions match TRBD1. Germline V gene data show CDR1 as MNHEY and CDR2 as SMNVEV (reference sequence). CDR3 size: 15 residues. V was clipped by 4 bases and J by 8 bases; unmatched bases: 7. The DNA for the CDR3 is TGTGCCAGCAGTTCGGGACAGGATCGCGATTCACCCCTCCACTTT. As protein: CASSSGQDRDSPLHF.

In its sample, this clonotype was seen a few times. The CDR3 protein is CASSQEERTGTDTQYF. The CDR3 DNA sequence: TGTGCCAGCAGCCAAGAAGAACGGACAGGCACAGATACGCAGTATTTT. The chain is built from TRBV3-1 and TRBJ2-3; D might be TRBD1 (6 bases). The V end lost 0 bases, the J end lost 1 base, and 11 bases lay between the germline ends. The CDR3 length is 16 residues. The V gene's germline CDR1 is LGHDT and CDR2 YNNKEL (reference sequence).

Many counts were recorded for this clonotype. The chain combines TRBV20-1 with TRBJ1-2, with no clear D. The CDR3 has 14 residues. V was trimmed by 3 bases and J by 6 bases, leaving 17 bases between them. The germline V gene has CDR1 DFQATT and CDR2 SNEGSKA (reference sequence). The CDR3 loop reads CSARATRGIHGYTF. CDR3 bases: TGCAGTGCTAGGGCCACACGAGGAATCCATGGCTACACCTTC.

In this sample, this clonotype turned up a few times. The CDR3 DNA is TGTGCCAGCAGCTTGGTCGACAGGGGGTACGGCTACACCTTC. Translated, it gives CASSLVDRGYGYTF. J is TRBJ1-2 and V is TRBV5-6; 9 bases match TRBD1. V gave up 0 bases and J gave up 8 bases; unmatched junction bases: 5. Germline V gene sequence: CDR1 SGHDT, CDR2 YYEEEE. The CDR3 is made up of 14 amino acids.

There are many counts of this clonotype. The chain has TRBV5-1 and TRBJ1-1; D is undetermined. CDR3 length: 14 residues. Germline V gene data show CDR1 as SGHRS and CDR2 as YFSETQ. Trimming removed 0 bases at V and 4 bases at J, with 10 bases between. CDR3 amino acids: CASSLGGSLTEAFF. The CDR3 coding sequence is TGCGCCAGCAGCTTGGGTGGCTCCCTCACTGAAGCTTTCTTT.

The chain couples TRBV5-1 to TRBJ2-1; TRBD2 agrees at 8 bases. The germline V gene has CDR1 SGHRS and CDR2 YFSETQ. The CDR3 totals 16 residues. Unmatched junction bases numbered 6, after V lost 0 bases and J lost 4 bases. CDR3 amino acids: CASSLVGGRQYNEQFF. For the CDR3, the DNA is TGCGCCAGCAGCTTGGTCGGCGGGAGGCAATACAATGAGCAGTTCTTC.

The chain employs TRBV7-9 and TRBJ1-2; tentatively, D is TRBD1 (6 bases). CDR1 is SEHNR, CDR2 FQNEAQ, per germline (reference sequence). The CDR3 is made up of 13 amino acids. The V and J ends lost 5 bases and 2 bases respectively, with 9 bases between them. In DNA, the CDR3 is TGTGCCAGCAGCGCGGACAGCAACTATGGCTACACCTTC. It specifies CASSADSNYGYTF.

The table lists this clonotype with many counts. The V call is TRBV5-1, the J call TRBJ2-1; 7 nucleotides agree with TRBD2. Per the germline V gene, CDR1 is SGHRS and CDR2 is YFSETQ. Germline trimming cut 5 bases from V and 2 bases from J; bases unmatched to any gene: 4. There are 14 residues in the CDR3. CDR3 DNA: TGCGCCAGCAGGGCGGGAGAAACCTACAATGAGCAGTTCTTC. It translates to CASRAGETYNEQFF.

The chain links TRBV4-1 to TRBJ2-1; TRBD2 matches at 11 bases. This CDR3 is built from 15 residues. Per germline, CDR1 MGHRA and CDR2 YSYEKL. With 4 bases clipped from V and 7 bases from J, the junction kept 6 bases outside the gene matches. The CDR3: CASSRALAGVNEQFF. DNA of the CDR3: TGCGCCAGCAGCCGTGCACTAGCGGGAGTTAATGAGCAGTTCTTC.

In this sample, this clonotype turned up many times. The chain uses TRBV7-8 and TRBJ2-2; D ambiguous. The CDR3 is made up of 15 amino acids. Germline assignment: CDR1 SGHVS and CDR2 FQNEAQ. Trimming took 0 bases from V and 5 from J, leaving 10 bases between them. This CDR3 reads CASSLAFRPTGELFF. CDR3 DNA: TGTGCCAGCAGCTTAGCGTTCCGGCCTACCGGGGAGCTGTTTTTT.

This clonotype has only a few counts. The V and J genes are TRBV5-1 and TRBJ1-2; 8 bases map to TRBD1. V was pared by 4 bases and J by 6 bases, with 14 bases of the junction left unmatched. Germline CDR1 reads SGHRS; CDR2 reads YFSETQ. The CDR3 runs 16 residues. The CDR3 coding sequence is TGCGCCAGCAGCCCAGACGGGACCCAGGGGGCAAATGGCTACACCTTC. Protein product: CASSPDGTQGANGYTF.

The chain carries TRBV6-2 or TRBV6-3 and TRBJ2-1, with D perhaps matching TRBD1 (5 bases). Germline lookup yields CDR1 MNHEY and CDR2 SVGEGT. V was trimmed by 0 bases and J by 13 bases, leaving 10 bases between them. CDR3 length: 12 amino acids. The CDR3 protein is CASSYSSRVQFF. Here the CDR3 DNA reads TGTGCCAGCAGTTACTCGAGCAGGGTACAGTTCTTC.

This clonotype was seen a handful of times. V and J are TRBV10-3 and TRBJ2-3; 11 bases fit TRBD2. The V segment lost 6 bases and the J segment 2 bases; nucleotides outside the gene matches: 7. The V gene's germline CDR1 is ENHRY and CDR2 SYGVKD. The CDR3 consists of 16 residues. The CDR3 protein is CAISRLAGQSTDTQYF. The CDR3 bases are TGTGCCATCAGCCGACTAGCGGGGCAGTCCACAGATACGCAGTATTTT.

The rearrangement links TRBV28 to TRBJ2-7; TRBD2 agrees at 7 bases. Germline V lookup: CDR1 MDHEN, CDR2 SYDVKM. The CDR3 loop spans 18 amino acids. Unmatched junction bases numbered 15, after V lost 4 bases and J lost 0 bases. Here the CDR3 reads CASSSLPTSEEPSYEQYF. CDR3 DNA: TGTGCCAGCAGTTCGCTCCCCACTAGCGAGGAACCCTCCTACGAGCAGTACTTC.

This clonotype was picked up a small number of times. One junction end does not reproduce the germline sequence, and a read error may be involved. The rearrangement links TRBV12-3 or TRBV12-4 to TRBJ2-5; TRBD2 matches 10 bases. The CDR3 extends over 14 amino acids. CDR3 sequence (DNA): TGTGCCAGCAGATTAGCGGGAGGAGGCGAGACCCAGTACTTC. Translating gives CASRLAGGGETQYF.

This clonotype was counted a few times. CDR3: CASSLDRGEGLAGSSYNEQFF. The CDR3 DNA follows: TGCGCCAGCAGCTTAGACAGGGGGGAAGGACTAGCGGGGAGCTCCTACAATGAGCAGTTCTTC. The chain is built from TRBV5-1 and TRBJ2-1; TRBD2 agrees at 12 bases. The CDR3 contains 21 residues. Germline loops: CDR1 SGHRS, CDR2 YFSETQ. The V segment lost 2 bases and the J segment 0 bases; nucleotides outside the gene matches: 15.

The V and J genes are TRBV7-2 and TRBJ1-2; 9 bases are shared with TRBD1. Germline V gene sequence: CDR1 SGHTA, CDR2 FQGNSA. The CDR3 is 15 residues long. V shed 5 bases and J 2 bases; nucleotides not matched to a gene: 6. The CDR3 nucleotides are TGTGCCAGCAGCCAAAGGACAGGGGCCAACTATGGCTACACCTTC. It translates to CASSQRTGANYGYTF.

Comment on this clonotype: At one boundary the junction diverges from the germline segment, which might be a read error. The chain links TRBV5-1 to TRBJ1-4; the D gene is possibly TRBD1 (6 bases). Germline CDR1 SGHRS, CDR2 YFSETQ. The CDR3 runs 15 residues. CDR3: CASSLVGGRKEKLIF. The DNA of the CDR3 is TGCGCCAGCAGCTTGGTGGGGGGCAGGAAAGAAAAACTGATTTTT.

This clonotype has more than one count but fewer than ten. The chain is built from TRBV6-2 or TRBV6-3 and TRBJ2-3; the match to TRBD2 covers 14 bases. CDR1 MNHEY and CDR2 SVGEGT come from the germline V gene. The CDR3 totals 21 residues. With V trimmed by 6 bases and J by 3 bases, 20 bases remained unmatched. CDR3 in DNA: TGTGCCAGCAGAAAAACCGGGACTAGCGGGAGAGGGGTTGGGGTGACAGATACGCAGTATTTT. It encodes CASRKTGTSGRGVGVTDTQYF.

In its sample, this clonotype was seen many times. The gene calls are TRBV5-1 and TRBJ1-1; D might be TRBD1 (5 bases). The CDR3 consists of 14 residues. Germline V gene lookup returns CDR1 SGHRS and CDR2 YFSETQ. V was trimmed by 0 bases and J by 3 bases, leaving 9 bases between them. The CDR3 region is CASSLGQGYTEAFF. The CDR3 DNA is TGCGCCAGCAGCTTGGGCCAGGGATACACTGAAGCTTTCTTT.

There are a few counts of this clonotype. The chain combines TRBV20-1 with TRBJ1-5; no clear D. The V end lost 3 bases, the J end lost 4 bases, and 22 bases lay between the germline ends. The CDR3 loop spans 17 amino acids. Germline loops: CDR1 DFQATT, CDR2 SNEGSKA (reference sequence). The CDR3 sequence: CSASPLFRTSENQPQHF. The CDR3 DNA reads as TGCAGTGCTAGTCCTTTGTTCCGCACCTCGGAAAATCAGCCCCAGCATTTT.

This clonotype was detected a few times. The V gene is TRBV30, the J gene TRBJ2-5; D is undetermined. Per the germline V gene, CDR1 is GTSNPN and CDR2 is SVGIG (reference sequence). The CDR3 consists of 13 residues. Trimming pared 0 bases from V and 3 bases from J, leaving 8 bases between. The CDR3 here is CAWSVGSKETQYF. The CDR3 DNA sequence: TGTGCCTGGAGTGTAGGTAGTAAAGAGACCCAGTACTTC.

The sample holds many counts of this clonotype. The chain couples TRBV4-1 to TRBJ2-7; D gene uncertain. V gave up 0 bases and J gave up 3 bases, with 6 bases separating them. The CDR3 sequence is 13 residues long. Germline V gene data show CDR1 as MGHRA and CDR2 as YSYEKL. CDR3 loop: CASSQDVFYEQYF. The CDR3 DNA reads as TGCGCCAGCAGCCAAGATGTTTTCTACGAGCAGTACTTC.